This T cell receptor (beta chain) was recovered during a study of vaccination and CD4 T cells after COVID-19. Overall study: Treatment of control cultures consisted of a CEFX pool, an HIV-1 Nef pool, or no peptide.

With the Oncomine TCR Beta short-read assay, DNA from cultured CD4+ T cells was sequenced. Cultured CD4+ T cells were the source of extracted genomic DNA. One entry per CDR3 protein, called by TCRdb with MiXCR from the PCR reads. The sample contains approximately 11,000 distinct CDR3 sequences, 28% of which appear only once. The sample's treatment: roughly 11-day PBMC culture with coronavirus spike peptide pools or control peptides (ViraFEST assay). Prior to the COVID-19 pandemic (2011-2018), the unexposed donor's CD4+ T cells were collected. Researchers grew the cells for nine to eleven days and then pulled out CD4+ T cells by negative selection. CDR3 size: 14 residues. The V gene lost 2 bases and the J gene lost 5 bases, with 12 bases spanning the gap. Germline values: CDR1 ENHRY, CDR2 SYGVKD. As concerns this clonotype: The antigen is undetermined.

Sequenced: CD4+ T cells from blood, cultured in vitro. The chain carries TRBV10-3 and TRBJ2-5; either TRBD1 or TRBD2 may fit D (6 bases each). The clonotype comes from a human donor in good health. The CDR3 loop is CAISERGVEETQYF. CDR3 in DNA: TGTGCCATCAGTGAGAGGGGGGTTGAGGAGACCCAGTACTTC.